This T cell receptor beta chain was identified in a study of CD8 T cells in ankylosing spondylitis. Study-level points and caveats: The clones that were linked to disease were reported to be significantly enriched in matched synovial fluid samples from ankylosing spondylitis patients. Seemingly distinctive of ankylosing spondylitis blood was a TCR beta motif formed by eight highly homologous variants.

This clonotype showed up just a few times. The antigen is unknown. TCRdb independently ran MiXCR on the 5' RACE reads; one entry per CDR3 protein. The sample yields some 220,000 distinct CDR3 sequences, 5.5% to 7.5% seen once. The germline V gene encodes CDR1 SGHTA and CDR2 FQGNSA. This CDR3 has 13 amino acids. Trimming took off 5 bases at V and 6 bases at J, with 13 bases between the two ends. The chain has TRBV7-2 and TRBJ1-2; possible D gene TRBD1, 5 bases. This clonotype was obtained from a male donor with ankylosing spondylitis. The material sequenced was blood, either unsorted or a sorted T cell fraction (not recorded which). The CDR3 nucleotides read TGTGCCAGCAGCCACGGCCCGGGGGATGGCTACACCTTC. Translating gives CASSHGPGDGYTF.